The source of this TCR beta chain is a study of blood T cell repertoires in COVID-19. Enrolled through a virtual design, the participants were between roughly 18 and 89 years of age and came from 24 US areas. The CDR3 is 16 residues long. The V and J ends lost 1 base and 3 bases, in that order; junction bases with no gene match: 8. CDR1 SGHDT and CDR2 YYEEEE come from the germline V gene. As originally analysed: Quantification of nucleated cells was approximated via reference gene primer amplification. The data were produced by immunoSEQ multiplex PCR, yet TCRdb's version contains in-frame clones alone and is incomplete. For V, J and clone size, that table is used; D and trimming come from the DNA. The sample records approximately 220,000 clones, 83% being singletons.

Specimen: PBMCs or T cells enriched from blood (not recorded which). The TCR was taken from a woman aged 45-59 years who had been exposed to COVID-19. This chain joins TRBV5-6 and TRBJ2-3, with 7 positions matching TRBD2. The CDR3 DNA reads as TGTGCCAGCAGCTTGAGAACTCCCGGGAGGACAGATACGCAGTATTTT. Encoded protein: CASSLRTPGRTDTQYF.